This T cell receptor beta chain was recorded in a study of T cells in localized non-small cell lung cancer. Per germline, CDR1 GTSNPN and CDR2 SVGIG (reference sequence). This CDR3 spans 14 amino acids. V dropped 2 bases and J dropped 3 bases, with 13 bases sitting between them. General study findings and limits: Uninvolved adjacent lung had the highest recorded T cell clonality, with tumor below it. Across samples, adjacent lung featured a median roughly 60 of the top 100 tumor clones. Those with higher blood T cell density had longer overall survival.

Generated by immunoSEQ multiplex PCR, the TCRdb table keeps only in-frame clones and is missing some. Among about 11,000 clones listed, 29% were seen once. The table lists this clone with a few counts. Its antigen is not known. The rearrangement uses TRBV30 and TRBJ1-1; a weak D match, TRBD1 (6 bases). Sample: lung tumor tissue, taken before any cancer treatment. This sequence was found in a man aged 35-69 years with stage I lung adenocarcinoma. The CDR3 region is CAWSTTGGHTEAFF. In nucleotides, the CDR3 is TGTGCCTGGAGTACGACGGGGGGGCACACTGAAGCTTTCTTT.